Here is one T cell receptor beta chain with its context. Its target is unknown. Use of 60 Vbeta and 13 Jbeta primers characterized the PCR. Authors' processing steps: Roughly 10 million shared chains were among 80 million or so unique TCR beta chains counted in a later analysis. Produced via immunoSEQ multiplex PCR; TCRdb's table is partial and in-frame only. D and trimming come from the DNA, and the V and J calls and clone size come from that table. Here the sample spans about 150,000 clones, about three quarters being singletons. The data stem from a study of cytomegalovirus exposure and HLA in healthy donors. This CDR3 comprises 15 residues. Germline assignment: CDR1 LNHDA and CDR2 SQIVND (reference sequence). The junction had 14 bases not matched to a gene; V was cut back by 7 bases and J by 9 bases. General study findings and limits: Later on, a genetic analysis was performed. It linked a missense variant in DCLRE1C with V- and J-gene trimming of TCR beta. A previous analysis found most TCR beta V segments productive roughly 87% or roughly 30% of the time.

The source is a male donor in good health and CMV-seronegative. This chain links TRBV19 with TRBJ1-5, with 8 bases lining up with TRBD1. Sequencing was done on a sample of PBMCs. In DNA form, the CDR3 reads TGTGCCAGTACCACCGATAACAGGGGGTGGTCGCCCCAGCATTTT. As protein: CASTTDNRGWSPQHF.